These 25 T cell receptor beta chains were all obtained from the same sample, sequenced in a study of T cells in Graves' hyperthyroidism and ophthalmopathy. TCR beta CDR3 region amplification was performed from RNA transcripts. The HTBI primer set drove a first-round RT-PCR of the TCR CDR3. TCRdb re-called the multiplex PCR reads with MiXCR, one entry per CDR3 protein. Of 550,000 to 800,000 distinct CDR3 sequences in the sample, around 15% were seen once. Sequenced: blood. These receptor sequences come from a man in his late teens or twenties with Graves' hyperthyroidism.

About this clonotype itself: A much larger clone lies one base from this, so it may be a read error. The chain joins TRBV2 to TRBJ2-2, with D perhaps given as TRBD1 or TRBD2 (6 bases each). Germline V CDR1 and CDR2: SNHLY, FYNNEI. This CDR3 has 15 residues. The CDR3 DNA follows: TGTGCCAGCAGACGGGGGCGCTTGGAGGACGGGGGGCTGTTTTTT. Protein product: CASRRGRLEDGGLFF.

The chain couples TRBV11-3 to TRBJ2-2; TRBD1 aligns across 9 bases. The CDR3 is 16 residues long. The ends lost 3 bases at V and 4 bases at J; junction bases unmatched: 6. Germline V gives CDR1 SGHNT, CDR2 YENEEA. CDR3 sequence: CASSLEGTGPTGELFF. CDR3 coding DNA: TGTGCCAGCAGCTTGGAGGGGACAGGGCCCACCGGGGAGCTGTTTTTT. The whole variable domain, filled in from reference TRBV11-3 and TRBJ2-2, reads EAGVVQSPRYKIIEKKQPVAFWCNPISGHNTLYWYLQNLGQGPELLIRYENEEAVDDSQLPKDRFSAERLKGVDSTLKIQPAELGDSAVYLCASSLEGTGPTGELFFGEGSRLTVL.

This clonotype has at least ten counts. The J gene is TRBJ2-1, the V gene TRBV7-2; D perhaps matches TRBD1 (5 bases). Germline assignment: CDR1 SGHTA and CDR2 FQGNSA. With 2 bases removed from V and 3 bases from J, the gap between germline ends came to 14 bases. This CDR3 region has 16 residues. The CDR3 region is CASSLNRQKNYNEQFF. The CDR3 DNA follows: TGTGCCAGCAGCTTAAACCGACAGAAAAACTACAATGAGCAGTTCTTC. The whole variable domain, remainder taken from reference TRBV7-2 and TRBJ2-1, is GAGVSQSPSNKVTEKGKDVELRCDPISGHTALYWYRQSLGQGLEFLIYFQGNSAPDKSGLPSDRFSAERTGGSVSTLTIQRTQQEDSAVYLCASSLNRQKNYNEQFFGPGTRLTVL.

This clonotype was picked up a small number of times. The gene calls are TRBV9 and TRBJ2-2; 7 nucleotides line up with TRBD2. V lost 4 bases, J lost 6 bases, and 9 bases stayed unmatched. CDR1 SGDLS and CDR2 YYNGEE come from the germline V gene. This CDR3 has 15 residues. Here the CDR3 reads CASSSLAVRAGELFF. The CDR3 nucleotides read TGTGCCAGCAGCAGCCTAGCGGTGAGGGCCGGGGAGCTGTTTTTT.

In its sample, this clonotype was seen many times. The chain has TRBV27 and TRBJ2-7; D is possibly TRBD1 (5 bases). Germline CDR1 MNHEY, CDR2 SMNVEV (reference sequence). CDR3 length: 15 residues. The V gene lost 5 bases and the J gene lost 4 bases, with 18 bases spanning the gap. CDR3 nucleotides: TGTGCCAGCAGTCGCGCGACAGCCGACCGTTACGAGCAGTACTTC. Its protein is CASSRATADRYEQYF.

This clonotype was recorded at least ten times. This chain links TRBV7-9 with TRBJ2-7; 8 nucleotides agree with TRBD2. Germline V gene data show CDR1 as SEHNR and CDR2 as FQNEAQ (reference sequence). The CDR3 runs 14 residues. J lost 2 bases, V lost 5 bases, and 5 bases had no gene match. In DNA form, the CDR3 reads TGTGCCAGCAGCCCCCTAGCGGGCCCCTACGAGCAGTACTTC. Protein sequence: CASSPLAGPYEQYF.

At least ten counts were recorded for this clonotype. This chain links TRBV20-1 with TRBJ2-1; D remains unclear. Germline CDR1 reads DFQATT; CDR2 reads SNEGSKA (reference sequence). V shed 7 bases and J shed 0 bases, with 22 bases lying between them. The CDR3 runs to 17 residues. The CDR3 nucleotides are TGCAGTGTTCGGCTCTCTCTTCGGGCGAGCTCCTACAATGAGCAGTTCTTC. This sequence encodes CSVRLSLRASSYNEQFF.

In this sample, this clonotype turned up a few times. The chain couples TRBV28 to TRBJ2-2; no reliable D call. In germline, CDR1 is MDHEN, CDR2 SYDVKM. The CDR3 runs to 14 residues. V lost 6 bases, J lost 2 bases, and 10 bases lay in between. CDR3 in amino acids: CASRGQINTGELFF. The CDR3 DNA reads TGTGCCAGCAGAGGGCAGATAAACACCGGGGAGCTGTTTTTT.

This clonotype was picked up many times. The chain recombines TRBV27 with TRBJ2-1, with D perhaps TRBD2 (5 bases). Per germline, CDR1 MNHEY and CDR2 SMNVEV (reference sequence). The CDR3 is 15 residues long. The V and J ends lost 8 bases and 2 bases respectively, with 16 bases between them. Written as DNA, the CDR3 is TGTGCCAGCGCCCTCGGTTCCGGGACCTACAATGAGCAGTTCTTC. It encodes CASALGSGTYNEQFF.

This clonotype was seen many times. The conserved final phenylalanine or tryptophan is absent from the CDR3, which likely points to a read error. The chain links TRBV5-1 to TRBJ1-1; D is unresolved. Germline CDR1 and CDR2: SGHRS and YFSETQ. The V gene lost 3 bases and the J gene lost 1 base, with 10 bases spanning the gap. The CDR3 has 14 residues. The CDR3 spells CASSSAAQNTEAFS. The CDR3 bases are TGCGCCAGCAGCTCAGCAGCTCAGAACACTGAAGCTTTCTCT.

This sequence joins TRBV24-1 and TRBJ2-2; 9 bases match TRBD1. Germline loops: CDR1 KGHDR, CDR2 SFDVKD. V shed 2 bases and J 1 base; nucleotides not matched to a gene: 7. This CDR3 comprises 18 residues. This chain's CDR3 is CATSDSFPGQGNTGELFF. As DNA, the CDR3 is TGTGCCACCAGTGATTCTTTTCCGGGACAGGGGAACACCGGGGAGCTGTTTTTT.

The table lists this clonotype with many counts. The rearrangement joins TRBV20-1 to TRBJ1-1; D remains unclear. V lost 3 bases and J lost 0, with 8 bases in between. CDR1 and CDR2 from the germline V gene are DFQATT and SNEGSKA (reference sequence). This CDR3 has 13 amino acids. The CDR3 coding sequence is TGCAGTGCTAGTCGGGGTCTGAACACTGAAGCTTTCTTT. Translation: CSASRGLNTEAFF.

This clonotype was seen a few times. V is TRBV7-9 and J is TRBJ1-4; D unclear. V dropped 1 base and J dropped 7 bases, with 10 bases sitting between them. Germline CDR1 and CDR2: SEHNR and FQNEAQ (reference sequence). The length of the CDR3 is 14 residues. Written as DNA, the CDR3 is TGTGCCAGCAGCTTAGTCGGGTCAGCTGAAAAACTGTTTTTT. This encodes CASSLVGSAEKLFF.

This clonotype has only a few counts. CDR3 sequence: CASSVEAGRFAGELFF. The DNA of the CDR3 is TGTGCCAGCAGCGTAGAGGCGGGAAGGTTTGCCGGGGAGCTGTTTTTT. The chain recombines TRBV9 with TRBJ2-2; a possible D gene is TRBD2 (6 bases). V was cut by 0 bases and J by 6 bases, with 15 bases left in between. The CDR3 totals 16 residues. CDR1 SGDLS and CDR2 YYNGEE come from the germline V gene.

This clonotype showed up just a few times. The chain joins TRBV30 to TRBJ2-7; 8 positions match TRBD1. J gave up 6 bases and V 0 bases, and 10 bases lay outside the gene matches. From germline, CDR1 is GTSNPN and CDR2 SVGIG (reference sequence). This CDR3 contains 15 residues. CDR3: CAWSVIGQGSGEQYF. The DNA for the CDR3 is TGTGCCTGGAGTGTAATAGGACAGGGCTCGGGCGAGCAGTACTTC.

This clonotype was counted ten times or more. V gene TRBV28 combines with J gene TRBJ2-7, with a possible D match to TRBD1 (5 bases). CDR3 length: 13 residues. V lost 6 bases to trimming and J lost 2 bases, with 11 bases between them. Per the germline V gene, CDR1 is MDHEN and CDR2 is SYDVKM. The CDR3 spells CASRGAAAYEQYF. CDR3 coding DNA: TGTGCCAGCAGAGGGGCGGCGGCCTACGAGCAGTACTTC. Using reference TRBV28 and TRBJ2-7 for the parts outside the CDR3, the full variable domain is DVKVTQSSRYLVKRTGEKVFLECVQDMDHENMFWYRQDPGLGLRLIYFSYDVKMKEKGDIPEGYSVSREKKERFSLILESASTNQTSMYLCASRGAAAYEQYFGPGTRLTVT.

A few counts support this clonotype. This chain uses TRBV24-1 with TRBJ2-1; D not resolved. Trimming cost V 5 bases and J 1 base, with 8 bases left between them. Germline CDR1 and CDR2: KGHDR and SFDVKD. The CDR3 length is 14 residues. Here the CDR3 DNA reads TGTGCCACCAGTGCGCCGTCTTCCTACAATGAGCAGTTCTTC. It encodes CATSAPSSYNEQFF.

This chain links TRBV10-3 with TRBJ2-7; TRBD2 agrees at 7 bases. Germline V gene sequence: CDR1 ENHRY, CDR2 SYGVKD. The V and J ends lost 5 bases and 4 bases, in that order; junction bases with no gene match: 8. The CDR3 runs 14 residues. CDR3 residues: CAISWGGSKYEQYF. The CDR3 bases are TGTGCCATCAGTTGGGGCGGGAGTAAATACGAGCAGTACTTC.

The V and J genes are TRBV5-1 and TRBJ2-6; D remains unclear. Germline lookup yields CDR1 SGHRS and CDR2 YFSETQ. The CDR3 spans 15 residues. The V and J ends lost 4 bases and 3 bases respectively, with 11 bases between them. The CDR3 region has the DNA TGCGCCAGCAGCCAAGCTGTTGGTGGGGCCAACGTCCTGACTTTC. It encodes CASSQAVGGANVLTF.

The CDR3 loop is CASKITGSYNEQFF. The CDR3 region has the DNA TGTGCCAGCAAGATCACAGGGTCCTACAATGAGCAGTTCTTC. The V and J genes are TRBV5-6 and TRBJ2-1, with TRBD1 as a possible D gene (6 bases). Germline V gene sequence: CDR1 SGHDT, CDR2 YYEEEE. Trimming cost V 6 bases and J 1 base, with 11 bases left between them. The CDR3 runs to 14 residues.

As to this clonotype: This may be a read error: a much more frequent sequence differs by one nucleotide. J is TRBJ2-1 and V is TRBV20-1, with 9 bases matching TRBD2. V lost 7 bases to trimming and J lost 2 bases; unmatched junction nucleotides: 6. The CDR3 sequence is 14 residues long. Germline CDR1 is DFQATT and CDR2 is SNEGSKA (reference sequence). This CDR3 is CSGRAGGPYNEQFF. CDR3 nucleotides: TGCAGTGGAAGGGCGGGAGGGCCCTACAATGAGCAGTTCTTC.

V is TRBV28 and J is TRBJ2-7, with TRBD2 identical over 11 bases. V shed 6 bases, J shed 3 bases, and the junction held 7 bases outside the gene matches. This CDR3 is built from 15 residues. Germline CDR1 reads MDHEN; CDR2 reads SYDVKM. CDR3 DNA sequence: TGTGCCAGCAGCTCTGGGACTAGCGGTCGCTACGAGCAGTACTTC. This encodes CASSSGTSGRYEQYF.

This clonotype occurred many times. The rearrangement uses TRBV28 and TRBJ1-1; 7 bases map to TRBD1. This CDR3 comprises 14 residues. Trimming took 6 bases from V and 1 from J; bases not matched to a gene: 5. Germline-derived CDR1 and CDR2 are MDHEN and SYDVKM. The CDR3, as DNA: TGTGCCAGCAGGGCAGGGGGTTCGAACACTGAAGCTTTCTTT. Encoded protein: CASRAGGSNTEAFF.

This clonotype was found many times. V usage is TRBV28 and J usage is TRBJ2-5; 8 bases are a match to TRBD2. CDR3 length equals 15 residues. Trimming cost V 5 bases and J 2 bases; bases outside gene matches: 7. Per germline, CDR1 MDHEN and CDR2 SYDVKM. CDR3 amino acids: CASSQAGAGQETQYF. The CDR3 DNA is TGTGCCAGCAGTCAAGCGGGAGCAGGTCAAGAGACCCAGTACTTC.

This clonotype has at least ten counts. The chain couples TRBV28 to TRBJ2-1, with 15 bases aligning to TRBD2. Unmatched junction bases numbered 21, after V lost 8 bases and J lost 7 bases. The CDR3 spans 20 residues. Germline V gene sequence: CDR1 MDHEN, CDR2 SYDVKM. Written as DNA, the CDR3 is TGTGCCAGCTTTCCCACACACCACAAAGGGACTAGCGGGAGGTGGAATGAGCAGTTCTTC. Translated: CASFPTHHKGTSGRWNEQFF.